These T cell receptor beta chains were read from a single sample in a study of early T cells in non-severe SARS-CoV-2 infection. TCRdb passed the 5' RACE reads through MiXCR, listing each CDR3 protein once. The sample carries about 61,000 distinct CDR3 sequences, 9.5% to 15% recorded once. The material was whole blood, obtained at baseline. Every receptor here comes from an adult who was a healthcare worker with PCR-confirmed SARS-CoV-2 infection or an uninfected control (not recorded which). The donor label of this sample is uncertain. Both conserved end residues are part of each CDR3. A D gene is named only where the DNA matches it firmly. Some rows mark clone size as missing; the rest say once, few, many or name a class of expanded clone.

clone size,J gene,V gene,D gene,CDR3 protein,CDR3 DNA
.,TRBJ1-5,TRBV5-1,.,CASSLESNQPQHF,TGCGCCAGCAGCTTGGAGAGCAATCAGCCCCAGCATTTT
.,TRBJ2-3,TRBV5-1,.,CASSLGAVEDTQYF,TGCGCCAGCAGCTTGGGAGCAGTAGAAGATACGCAGTATTTT
many,TRBJ1-4,TRBV14,.,CASSQGQLGFATNEKLFF,TGTGCCAGCAGCCAAGGACAGCTAGGTTTTGCAACTAATGAAAAACTGTTTTTT
few,TRBJ2-5,TRBV5-1,.,CASSWDRRGSQETQYF,TGCGCCAGCAGCTGGGACCGACGGGGAAGCCAAGAGACCCAGTACTTC
few,TRBJ1-1,TRBV6-1,TRBD1,CASSEDRGFTEAFF,TGTGCCAGCAGTGAGGACAGGGGATTCACTGAAGCTTTCTTT
many,TRBJ2-3,TRBV12-3/TRBV12-4,.,CASSLRSTDTQYF,TGTGCCAGCAGTTTACGGTCTACCGATACGCAGTATTTT
few,TRBJ2-5,TRBV6-2/TRBV6-3,.,CASSYRVMGRRLQETQYF,TGTGCCAGCAGTTACCGGGTTATGGGCAGGAGATTGCAAGAGACCCAGTACTTC
few,TRBJ1-2,TRBV6-5,TRBD1,CASSPTGTGAINYGYTF,TGTGCCAGCAGTCCAACCGGGACAGGGGCGATAAACTATGGCTACACCTTC
few,TRBJ1-1,TRBV9,.,CASSVALDTEAFF,TGTGCCAGCAGCGTAGCCTTGGACACTGAAGCTTTCTTT
.,TRBJ2-5,TRBV21-1,.,CASSETSGGSQETQYF,TGTGCCAGCAGCGAAACTAGCGGGGGGAGCCAAGAGACCCAGTACTTC
.,TRBJ1-1,TRBV20-1,.,CSATVGGVVWNTEAFF,TGCAGTGCAACCGTAGGGGGGGTAGTCTGGAACACTGAAGCTTTCTTT
few,TRBJ1-4,TRBV6-5,TRBD1,CASSQKQGARKLFF,TGTGCCAGCAGTCAAAAACAGGGGGCCAGAAAACTGTTTTTT
few,TRBJ1-2,TRBV7-6,.,CASSFKKEHGPRDYGYTF,TGTGCCAGCAGCTTTAAAAAGGAACATGGGCCCAGGGACTATGGCTACACCTTC
few,TRBJ2-1,TRBV29-1,.,CSVEDYGDHEQFF,TGCAGCGTTGAAGATTACGGGGACCATGAGCAGTTCTTC
many,TRBJ2-1,TRBV2,.,CAEGKNEQFF,TGTGCAGAGGGGAAGAATGAGCAGTTCTTC
.,TRBJ1-6,TRBV4-1,TRBD1,CASSQVDRAYSPLHF,TGCGCCAGCAGCCAAGTGGACAGGGCCTATTCACCCCTCCACTTT
few,TRBJ2-1,TRBV7-6,.,CASSLVRGEQFF,TGTGCCAGCAGCTTAGTGCGGGGCGAGCAGTTCTTC
many,TRBJ1-1,TRBV5-1,.,CASSLAIPRISTEAFF,TGCGCCAGCAGCTTGGCCATCCCCAGGATCAGCACTGAAGCTTTCTTT
few,TRBJ1-2,TRBV19,.,CASARGNYGYTF,TGTGCCAGTGCCCGGGGGAACTATGGCTACACCTTC
.,TRBJ2-5,TRBV5-1,.,CASSLGNVQYF,TGCGCCAGCAGCTTGGGGAATGTCCAGTACTTC
.,TRBJ1-1,TRBV6-1,TRBD1,CASSESRGRMRAFF,TGTGCCAGCAGTGAATCCAGGGGGAGGATGCGGGCTTTCTTT
.,TRBJ2-1,TRBV7-2,TRBD2,CASSIRLAGDHNEQFF,TGTGCCAGCAGCATACGTCTAGCGGGGGACCACAATGAGCAGTTCTTC
many,TRBJ1-6,TRBV7-2,TRBD1,CASSTRQGVRSPLHF,TGTGCCAGCAGCACCAGACAGGGGGTTCGGTCACCCCTCCACTTT